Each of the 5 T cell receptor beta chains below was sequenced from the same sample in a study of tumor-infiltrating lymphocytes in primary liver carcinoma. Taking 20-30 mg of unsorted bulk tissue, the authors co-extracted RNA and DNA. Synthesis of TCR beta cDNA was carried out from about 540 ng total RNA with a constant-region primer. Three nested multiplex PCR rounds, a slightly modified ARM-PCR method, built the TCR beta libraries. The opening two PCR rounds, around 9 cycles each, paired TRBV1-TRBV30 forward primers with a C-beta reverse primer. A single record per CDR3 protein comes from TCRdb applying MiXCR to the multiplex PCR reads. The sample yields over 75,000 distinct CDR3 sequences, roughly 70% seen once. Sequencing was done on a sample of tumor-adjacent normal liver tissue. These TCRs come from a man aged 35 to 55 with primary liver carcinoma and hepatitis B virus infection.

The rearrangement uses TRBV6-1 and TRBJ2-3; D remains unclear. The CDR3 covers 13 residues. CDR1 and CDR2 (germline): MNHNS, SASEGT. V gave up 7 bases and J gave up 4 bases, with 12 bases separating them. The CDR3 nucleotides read TGTGCCAGCAATCTAAGTAGACCAGATACGCAGTATTTT. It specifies CASNLSRPDTQYF.

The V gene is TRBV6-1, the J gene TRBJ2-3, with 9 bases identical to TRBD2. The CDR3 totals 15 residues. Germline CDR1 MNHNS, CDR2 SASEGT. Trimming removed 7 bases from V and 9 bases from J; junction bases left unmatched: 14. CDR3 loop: CASTDGLARMDTQYF. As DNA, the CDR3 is TGTGCCAGCACTGATGGACTAGCGAGGATGGACACGCAGTATTTT.

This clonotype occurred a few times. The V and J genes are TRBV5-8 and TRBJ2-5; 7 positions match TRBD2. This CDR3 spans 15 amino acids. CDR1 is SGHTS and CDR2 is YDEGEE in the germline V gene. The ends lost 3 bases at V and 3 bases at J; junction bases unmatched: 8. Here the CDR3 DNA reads TGTGCCAGCAGCTCCCGTTGGCGGGGGAAAGAGACCCAGTACTTC. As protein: CASSSRWRGKETQYF.

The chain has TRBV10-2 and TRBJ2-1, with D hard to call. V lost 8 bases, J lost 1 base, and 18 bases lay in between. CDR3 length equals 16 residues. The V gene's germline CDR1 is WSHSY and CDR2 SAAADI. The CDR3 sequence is CASVGPNQKSYNEQFF. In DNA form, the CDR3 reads TGCGCCAGCGTCGGGCCTAACCAGAAATCCTACAATGAGCAGTTCTTC.

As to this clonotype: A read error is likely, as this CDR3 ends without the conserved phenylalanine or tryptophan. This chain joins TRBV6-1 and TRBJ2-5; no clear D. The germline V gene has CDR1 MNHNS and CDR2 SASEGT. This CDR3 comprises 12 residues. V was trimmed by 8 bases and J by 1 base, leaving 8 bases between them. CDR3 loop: CASSTVQETQYS. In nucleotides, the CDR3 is TGTGCCAGCTCCACGGTCCAAGAGACCCAGTACTCA.